What follows are 12 T cell receptor beta chains derived from one specimen sequenced in a study of blood T cells in healthy people across ages. Together with a sample-barcoded 5' primer, a J-beta primer mix was included in a second PCR lasting about 6 to 12 cycles. TCRdb re-derived calls from the 5' RACE reads in MiXCR, one entry per CDR3 protein. Of hundreds of thousands of distinct CDR3 sequences in the sample, roughly a quarter are singletons; the top ten hold roughly 3.5%. In addition, the sample was reused for a study of T cells of mothers and their children.

Sequenced input: blood. The receptor set was obtained from a boy younger than 10 in good health.

This clonotype was seen a handful of times. The CDR3 DNA follows: TGTGCCAGCAGCACCCGGACAGGGAGGGATGGCTACACCTTC. This sequence encodes CASSTRTGRDGYTF. The rearrangement uses TRBV7-2 and TRBJ1-2, with 8 bases lining up with TRBD1. CDR1 is SGHTA and CDR2 is FQGNSA in the germline V gene. The ends lost 5 bases at V and 6 bases at J; junction bases unmatched: 8. CDR3 length equals 14 residues. The whole variable domain, remainder taken from reference TRBV7-2 and TRBJ1-2, is GAGVSQSPSNKVTEKGKDVELRCDPISGHTALYWYRQSLGQGLEFLIYFQGNSAPDKSGLPSDRFSAERTGGSVSTLTIQRTQQEDSAVYLCASSTRTGRDGYTFGSGTRLTVV.

The chain recombines TRBV11-2 with TRBJ2-5; the match to TRBD2 covers 13 bases. Germline V lookup: CDR1 SGHAT, CDR2 FQNNGV. The CDR3 is 18 amino acids. J lost 2 bases, V lost 4 bases, and 10 bases had no gene match. Here the CDR3 DNA reads TGTGCCAGCAGCTCCCGACTAGCGGGGGGTTTAATACAAGAGACCCAGTACTTC. This encodes CASSSRLAGGLIQETQYF.

The chain is built from TRBV12-3 or TRBV12-4 and TRBJ2-5, with 9 bases that match TRBD1. The DNA end is more similar to TRBJ2-7, so the J call may be wrong. The length of the CDR3 is 14 residues. The CDR3 is CASSRAGTGTEQYF. CDR3 in DNA: TGTGCCAGCAGTCGTGCCGGGACAGGGACCGAGCAGTACTTC.

This clonotype was counted between two and nine times. The V gene is TRBV11-2, the J gene TRBJ2-2; the D is unclear. The ends were cut back, 4 bases at V and 1 base at J, with 10 bases in the middle. Germline values: CDR1 SGHAT, CDR2 FQNNGV. This CDR3 spans 15 amino acids. The DNA for the CDR3 is TGTGCCAGCAGCTCACTCGGTGTGAACACCGGGGAGCTGTTTTTT. Translated: CASSSLGVNTGELFF.

V usage is TRBV9 and J usage is TRBJ2-1; TRBD2 might be the D (6 bases). TRBJ2-5 explains the end of the DNA better; the J call may be wrong. The germline V gene encodes CDR1 SGDLS and CDR2 YYNGEE. This CDR3 has 16 residues. The CDR3 DNA sequence: TGTGCCAGCAGCGTAGCGACTAGTAGCGGACAAGAGACCCAGTACTTC. This gives the protein CASSVATSSGQETQYF.

This clonotype was seen only a few times. This chain joins TRBV12-3 or TRBV12-4 and TRBJ1-2; TRBD1 agrees at 8 bases. The CDR3 spans 14 residues. V shed 5 bases, J shed 7 bases, and the junction held 9 bases outside the gene matches. CDR3 loop: CASSLTTGGGGYTF. In DNA, the CDR3 is TGTGCCAGCAGTCTAACCACAGGGGGTGGTGGCTACACCTTC.

This clonotype has just a few counts. The rearrangement joins TRBV9 to TRBJ1-4; D is unresolved. Germline lookup yields CDR1 SGDLS and CDR2 YYNGEE. Trimming pared 6 bases from V and 0 bases from J, leaving 9 bases between. The CDR3 contains 14 residues. In DNA, the CDR3 is TGTGCCAGCACACGAACGGCAACTAATGAAAAACTGTTTTTT. It encodes CASTRTATNEKLFF. Complete variable domain (other parts from reference TRBV9 and TRBJ1-4): DSGVTQTPKHLITATGQRVTLRCSPRSGDLSVYWYQQSLDQGLQFLIQYYNGEERAKGNILERFSAQQFPDLHSELNLSSLELGDSALYFCASTRTATNEKLFFGSGTQLSVL.

This chain uses TRBV20-1 with TRBJ2-5; D may be TRBD2 (5 bases). With the DNA end fitting TRBJ2-7 better, the J assignment may be wrong. Germline V lookup: CDR1 DFQATT, CDR2 SNEGSKA (reference sequence). The CDR3 extends over 13 amino acids. CDR3 amino acids: CSARDGRVYEQYF. The CDR3 DNA reads TGCAGTGCTAGAGATGGGCGGGTCTACGAGCAGTACTTC.

A few counts support this clonotype. The rearrangement uses TRBV4-3 and TRBJ2-5; possible D gene TRBD2, 6 bases. CDR1 and CDR2 from the germline V gene are LGHNA and YSLEER. The CDR3 has 20 amino acids. Between the trimmed V and J ends, which lost 1 base and 5 bases, there was a span of 29 bases. CDR3 residues: CASSQADGFRDASGGETQYF. For the CDR3, the DNA is TGCGCCAGCAGCCAAGCGGACGGATTTAGGGACGCTTCTGGAGGGGAGACCCAGTACTTC.

The chain couples TRBV29-1 to TRBJ2-7; TRBD1 aligns across 9 bases. Germline V gene lookup returns CDR1 SQVTM and CDR2 ANQGSEA. The V segment lost 6 bases and the J segment 5 bases; nucleotides outside the gene matches: 8. This CDR3 region has 13 residues. The CDR3 loop reads CSVSGTGLDEQYF. In DNA, the CDR3 is TGCAGCGTCTCCGGGACAGGGCTTGACGAGCAGTACTTC.

The chain combines TRBV7-9 with TRBJ2-4; no definite D call. The germline V gene has CDR1 SEHNR and CDR2 FQNEAQ (reference sequence). CDR3 length: 17 residues. V dropped 5 bases and J dropped 3 bases, with 20 bases sitting between them. This chain's CDR3 is CASSHSISGMGKNIQYF. In DNA form, the CDR3 reads TGTGCCAGCAGCCACAGTATTTCGGGCATGGGCAAAAACATTCAGTACTTC.

V is TRBV7-2 and J is TRBJ2-1, with 8 bases matching TRBD2. Unmatched junction bases numbered 8, after V lost 0 bases and J lost 7 bases. The germline gives CDR1 SGHTA, CDR2 FQGNSA. The CDR3 has 16 amino acids. The CDR3 coding sequence is TGTGCCAGCAGCTTAGCCGGGACTAGTAGGATAAATGAGCAGTTCTTC. As protein: CASSLAGTSRINEQFF.